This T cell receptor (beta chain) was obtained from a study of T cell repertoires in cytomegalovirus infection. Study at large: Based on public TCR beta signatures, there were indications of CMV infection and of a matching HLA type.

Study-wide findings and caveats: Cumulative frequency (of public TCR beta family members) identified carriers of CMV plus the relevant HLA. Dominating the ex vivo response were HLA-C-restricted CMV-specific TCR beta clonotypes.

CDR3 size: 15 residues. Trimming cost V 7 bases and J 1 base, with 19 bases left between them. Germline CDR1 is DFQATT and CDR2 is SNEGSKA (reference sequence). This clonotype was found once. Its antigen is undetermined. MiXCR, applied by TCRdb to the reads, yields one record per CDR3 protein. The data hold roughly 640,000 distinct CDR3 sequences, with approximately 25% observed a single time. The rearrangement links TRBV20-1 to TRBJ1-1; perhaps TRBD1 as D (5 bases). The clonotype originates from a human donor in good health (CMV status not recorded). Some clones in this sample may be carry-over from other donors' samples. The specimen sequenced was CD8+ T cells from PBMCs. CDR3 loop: CSGPPGPQGNTEAFF. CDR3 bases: TGCAGTGGCCCCCCAGGGCCGCAAGGGAACACTGAAGCTTTCTTT.